These 2 T cell receptor beta chains share one sample of origin, sequenced in a study of T cell responses to AZD1222 COVID-19 vaccine. Sequenced by immunoSEQ multiplex PCR; TCRdb stores in-frame clones only, minus some. The sample yields some 120,000 clones, about nine tenths seen once. This specimen was peripheral blood, taken on day 0 of AZD1222 vaccination. These receptor sequences come from an adult in good health.

The chain joins TRBV10-1 to TRBJ2-1; unclear D gene. This CDR3 region has 15 residues. Looked up from germline, CDR1 is WNHNN and CDR2 is SYGVQD (reference sequence). V lost 3 bases and J lost 7, with 16 bases in between. CDR3 sequence (DNA): TGCGCCAGCAGTGAAGCAGGCCTACAAATGAATGAGCAGTTCTTC. This gives the protein CASSEAGLQMNEQFF.

V gene TRBV7-9 combines with J gene TRBJ2-1; D perhaps matches TRBD2 (5 bases). With 5 bases removed from V and 0 bases from J, the gap between germline ends came to 8 bases. CDR3 length equals 14 residues. Looked up from germline, CDR1 is SEHNR and CDR2 is FQNEAQ (reference sequence). CDR3 amino acids: CASSGEISYNEQFF. The CDR3 coding sequence is TGTGCCAGCAGCGGGGAGATCTCCTACAATGAGCAGTTCTTC.